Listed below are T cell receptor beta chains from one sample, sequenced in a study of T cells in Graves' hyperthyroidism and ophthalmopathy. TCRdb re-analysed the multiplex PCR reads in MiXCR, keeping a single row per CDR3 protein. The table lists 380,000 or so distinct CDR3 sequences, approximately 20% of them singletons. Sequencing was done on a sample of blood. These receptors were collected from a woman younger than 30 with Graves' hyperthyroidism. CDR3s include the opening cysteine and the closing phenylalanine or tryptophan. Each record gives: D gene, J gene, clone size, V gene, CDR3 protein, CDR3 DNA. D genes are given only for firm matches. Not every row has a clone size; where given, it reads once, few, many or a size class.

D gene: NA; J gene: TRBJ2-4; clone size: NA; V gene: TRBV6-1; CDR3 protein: CASSNIPQDLIAKNIQYF; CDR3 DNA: TGTGCCAGCAGCAACATCCCTCAGGACCTTATAGCCAAAAACATTCAGTACTTC
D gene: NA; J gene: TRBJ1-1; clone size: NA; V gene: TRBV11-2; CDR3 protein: CASSLLNTDAFF; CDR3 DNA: TGTGCCAGCAGCCTATTGAACACTGACGCTTTCTTT
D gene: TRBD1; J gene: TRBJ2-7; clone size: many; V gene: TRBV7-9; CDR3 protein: CASSTSRGTYEQYF; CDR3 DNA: TGTGCCAGCAGCACCTCCAGGGGGACCTACGAGCAGTACTTC
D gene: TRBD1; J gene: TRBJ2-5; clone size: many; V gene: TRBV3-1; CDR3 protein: CASSQDPMDRGETQYF; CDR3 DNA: TGTGCCAGCAGCCAAGATCCAATGGACAGGGGAGAGACCCAGTACTTC
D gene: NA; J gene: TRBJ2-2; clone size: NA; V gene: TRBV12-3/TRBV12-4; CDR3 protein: CASKQQSPNTGELFF; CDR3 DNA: TGTGCCAGCAAACAACAGTCCCCGAACACCGGGGAGCTGTTTTTT
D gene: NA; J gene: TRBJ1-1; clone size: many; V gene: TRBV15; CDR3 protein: CATSREPTGNTEAFF; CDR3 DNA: TGTGCCACCAGCAGAGAACCGACAGGGAACACTGAAGCTTTCTTT
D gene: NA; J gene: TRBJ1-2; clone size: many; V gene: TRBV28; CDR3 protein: CASRVSNYGYTF; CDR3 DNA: TGTGCCAGCAGGGTATCTAACTATGGCTACACCTTC
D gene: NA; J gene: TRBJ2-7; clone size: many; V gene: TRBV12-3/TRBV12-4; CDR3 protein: CASSELGVYEQYF; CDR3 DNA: TGTGCCAGCAGTGAACTAGGAGTCTACGAGCAGTACTTC
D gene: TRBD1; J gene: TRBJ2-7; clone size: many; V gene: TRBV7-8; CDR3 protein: CASSLGTELYEQYF; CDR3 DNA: TGTGCCAGCAGCCTCGGGACAGAACTCTACGAGCAGTACTTC
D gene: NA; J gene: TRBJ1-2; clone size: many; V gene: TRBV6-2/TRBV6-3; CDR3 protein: CASSYSTGYYGYTF; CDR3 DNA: TGTGCCAGCAGTTACTCAACAGGGTACTATGGCTACACCTTC
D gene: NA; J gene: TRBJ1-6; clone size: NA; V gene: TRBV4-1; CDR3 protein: CASSQVGGTEAVHF; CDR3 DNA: TGCGCCAGCAGCCAAGTTGGCGGGACGGAGGCCGTCCACTTT
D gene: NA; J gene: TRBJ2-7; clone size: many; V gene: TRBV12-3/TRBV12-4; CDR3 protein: CASRGDSYEQYF; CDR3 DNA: TGTGCCAGCAGGGGAGACAGTTACGAGCAGTACTTC
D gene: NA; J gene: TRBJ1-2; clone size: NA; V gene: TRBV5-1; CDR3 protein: CASSSGAGPDGYTF; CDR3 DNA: TGCGCCAGCAGCTCTGGAGCAGGACCTGATGGCTACACCTTC
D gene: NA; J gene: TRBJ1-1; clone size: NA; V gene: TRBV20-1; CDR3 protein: CSVHLESAEAFF; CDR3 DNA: TGCAGTGTTCACCTAGAGTCGGCAGAAGCTTTCTTT
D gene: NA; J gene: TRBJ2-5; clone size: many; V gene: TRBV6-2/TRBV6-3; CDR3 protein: CASGGGTDSQETQYF; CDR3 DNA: TGTGCCAGCGGGGGAGGGACAGACAGCCAAGAGACCCAGTACTTC